These 24 T cell receptor beta chains share one sample of origin, sequenced in a study of blood T cell repertoires in COVID-19. The repertoire was sequenced with immunoSEQ multiplex PCR; TCRdb's copy has only in-frame clones and lacks some. The data contain fewer than 200,000 clones, 83% of them singletons. The specimen was PBMCs or T cells enriched from blood (not recorded which). These receptors originate from a woman in her forties or fifties in a cohort exposed to, infected with or recovered from COVID-19 (not recorded which).

The V and J genes are TRBV30 and TRBJ2-6; a possible D gene is TRBD1 (6 bases). Germline CDR1 GTSNPN, CDR2 SVGIG (reference sequence). The CDR3 is made up of 13 amino acids. V lost 1 base, J lost 6 bases, and 7 bases lay in between. The CDR3 DNA sequence: TGTGCCTGGAGTGAGGGACAGGCCAACGTCCTGACTTTC. This codes for CAWSEGQANVLTF.

The V and J genes are TRBV14 and TRBJ1-1; D is uncertain. Germline values: CDR1 SGHDN, CDR2 FVKESK. V was cut by 4 bases and J by 4 bases, with 16 bases left in between. This CDR3 is 15 amino acids long. The CDR3 DNA reads as TGTGCCAGCAGCCGGAGACTCAACCGGGGCACTGAAGCTTTCTTT. Encoded protein: CASSRRLNRGTEAFF.

The genes are TRBV6-5 and TRBJ2-7; maybe TRBD1 (6 bases). From germline, CDR1 is MNHEY and CDR2 SVGAGI. The CDR3 is 16 residues long. Trimming left V 4 bases short and J 2 bases short, with 18 bases between. The CDR3 DNA reads as TGTGCCAGCAGTTTTACGCCACCGGACAGAGCCTACGAGCAGTACTTC. This encodes CASSFTPPDRAYEQYF.

The rearrangement joins TRBV6-5 to TRBJ1-3, with 8 bases matching TRBD1. The CDR3 consists of 14 residues. Germline V CDR1 and CDR2: MNHEY, SVGAGI. V lost 6 bases, J lost 2 bases, and 3 bases stayed unmatched. The CDR3 DNA sequence: TGTGCCAGCAGGCTGACAGGGGCTGGAAACACCATATATTTT. It is translated as CASRLTGAGNTIYF.

V gene TRBV7-9 combines with J gene TRBJ2-5, with 11 bases matching TRBD2. The CDR3 has 16 residues. Germline CDR1 reads SEHNR; CDR2 reads FQNEAQ (reference sequence). V lost 5 bases, J lost 4 bases, and 9 bases stayed unmatched. CDR3 loop: CASSTLSGRERETQYF. The CDR3 coding sequence is TGTGCCAGCAGCACCCTTAGCGGGAGGGAACGAGAGACCCAGTACTTC.

The V and J genes are TRBV27 and TRBJ2-1; 11 bases match TRBD1. The CDR3 totals 16 residues. Germline V gene sequence: CDR1 MNHEY, CDR2 SMNVEV (reference sequence). Germline trimming cut 6 bases from V and 5 bases from J; bases unmatched to any gene: 9. CDR3 nucleotide sequence: TGTGCCAGCAGCCCGCCCGGGACAGGGGGACACAATGAGCAGTTCTTC. Protein product: CASSPPGTGGHNEQFF.

This sequence joins TRBV5-6 and TRBJ2-7, with D tentatively TRBD2 (5 bases). With 2 bases removed from V and 1 base from J, the gap between germline ends came to 7 bases. The CDR3 has 13 residues. Germline V gene data show CDR1 as SGHDT and CDR2 as YYEEEE. The CDR3 spells CASSLRDSYEQYF. The CDR3 region has the DNA TGTGCCAGCAGCTTACGGGATTCCTACGAGCAGTACTTC.

The chain carries TRBV7-2 and TRBJ1-2; D unresolved. The CDR3 consists of 13 residues. Germline V lookup: CDR1 SGHTA, CDR2 FQGNSA. V was cut by 5 bases and J by 8 bases, with 15 bases left in between. The CDR3 DNA sequence: TGTGCCAGCAGCCCCCCAGGCGGGAGAGGCTACACCTTC. Its translation: CASSPPGGRGYTF.

The V call is TRBV5-4, the J call TRBJ1-2, with D uncertain. Germline loops: CDR1 SGHNT, CDR2 YYREEE (reference sequence). V was shortened by 0 bases and J by 1 base, with 4 bases between the two germline ends. This CDR3 region has 13 residues. The CDR3 nucleotides are TGTGCCAGCAGCTTGGACAGTAACTATGGCTACACCTTC. Its translation: CASSLDSNYGYTF.

The rearrangement links TRBV19 to TRBJ2-2, with D perhaps TRBD2 (5 bases). CDR1 is LNHDA, CDR2 SQIVND, per germline (reference sequence). This CDR3 contains 16 residues. V shed 5 bases and J shed 0 bases, with 13 bases lying between them. DNA of the CDR3: TGTGCCAGTAGTTCCCAGAGGGCCGCGAACACCGGGGAGCTGTTTTTT. It translates to CASSSQRAANTGELFF.

The V call is TRBV3-1 (or the pseudogene TRBV3-2), the J call TRBJ1-1; 9 bases are a match to TRBD1. Looked up from germline, CDR1 is LGHDT and CDR2 is YNNKEL (reference sequence). The CDR3 runs 21 residues. The V segment lost 3 bases and the J segment 0 bases; nucleotides outside the gene matches: 20. This CDR3 reads CASSHGRGKTGGSGVNTEAFF. In nucleotides, the CDR3 is TGTGCCAGCAGCCATGGCAGGGGGAAGACAGGGGGTTCGGGAGTGAACACTGAAGCTTTCTTT.

This clone was seen only once. The CDR3 sequence is CASSFGGSNTEAFF. As DNA, the CDR3 is TGTGCCAGCAGCTTCGGCGGATCGAACACTGAAGCTTTCTTT. The chain links TRBV6-2 or TRBV6-3 to TRBJ1-1; D is unclear. Germline V gene data show CDR1 as MNHEY and CDR2 as SVGEGT. The CDR3 sequence is 14 residues long. The V gene lost 6 bases and the J gene lost 1 base, with 12 bases spanning the gap.

V is TRBV5-8 and J is TRBJ1-2; D unclear. V was clipped by 4 bases and J by 0 bases, with 4 bases between them. The CDR3 runs to 12 residues. CDR1 is SGHTS and CDR2 is YDEGEE in the germline V gene. This chain's CDR3 is CASSHTNYGYTF. CDR3 coding DNA: TGTGCCAGCAGCCACACTAACTATGGCTACACCTTC.

The chain links TRBV19 to TRBJ2-3; D unclear. The V end lost 3 bases, the J end lost 2 bases, and 15 bases lay between the germline ends. This CDR3 spans 16 amino acids. CDR1 and CDR2 (germline): LNHDA, SQIVND (reference sequence). Here the CDR3 reads CASSMSSGSDTDTQYF. CDR3 nucleotides: TGTGCCAGTAGTATGTCGTCCGGGTCCGACACAGATACGCAGTATTTT.

CDR3 nucleotides: TGTGCCAGCAGTACTAGCGGGATCTACGAGCAGTACTTC. Its protein is CASSTSGIYEQYF. The genes are TRBV2 and TRBJ2-7; TRBD2 agrees at 10 bases. This CDR3 comprises 13 residues. Germline CDR1 is SNHLY and CDR2 is FYNNEI. J was trimmed by 3 bases and V by 5 bases; bases with no gene match: 1. Together with reference TRBV2 and TRBJ2-7, the CDR3 gives the full variable domain: EPEVTQTPSHQVTQMGQEVILRCVPISNHLYFYWYRQILGQKVEFLVSFYNNEISEKSEIFDDQFSVERPDGSNFTLKIRSTKLEDSAMYFCASSTSGIYEQYFGPGTRLTVT.

The J gene is TRBJ2-1, the V gene TRBV4-1; perhaps TRBD1 as D (5 bases). The CDR3 covers 17 residues. Per germline, CDR1 MGHRA and CDR2 YSYEKL. Trimming shortened V by 1 base and J by 3 bases, and 16 bases separated the two germline ends. Written as DNA, the CDR3 is TGCGCCAGCAGCCAAGTAATAGTTCCAGGGAACTACAATGAGCAGTTCTTC. Protein: CASSQVIVPGNYNEQFF.

V and J are TRBV6-2 or TRBV6-3 and TRBJ1-1, with D possibly TRBD1 on 5 matching bases. V was pared by 3 bases and J by 0 bases, with 8 bases between. CDR1 and CDR2 (germline): MNHEY, SVGEGT. The CDR3 covers 14 residues. CDR3 sequence reads: CASSYRQLNTEAFF. In DNA form, the CDR3 reads TGTGCCAGCAGTTATAGACAGTTGAACACTGAAGCTTTCTTT.

The chain has TRBV5-8 and TRBJ2-7; D is perhaps TRBD1 (6 bases). Germline-derived CDR1 and CDR2 are SGHTS and YDEGEE. V lost 4 bases and J lost 4, with 24 bases in between. The CDR3 extends over 17 amino acids. The CDR3 DNA reads as TGTGCCAGCAGCCGGGCAATAACGGGACATACTTCATACGAGCAGTACTTC. Protein product: CASSRAITGHTSYEQYF.

J is TRBJ2-7 and V is TRBV29-1; 9 bases match TRBD2. CDR3 length: 13 amino acids. With 0 bases clipped from V and 3 bases from J, the junction kept 0 bases outside the gene matches. The germline gives CDR1 SQVTM, CDR2 ANQGSEA. The CDR3 here is CSVEELAGYEQYF. The CDR3 region has the DNA TGCAGCGTTGAAGAACTAGCGGGCTACGAGCAGTACTTC.

The chain joins TRBV4-1 to TRBJ2-2; D gene unclear. Trimming pared 1 base from V and 6 bases from J, leaving 9 bases between. This CDR3 comprises 14 residues. Germline V CDR1 and CDR2: MGHRA, YSYEKL. The CDR3 nucleotides are TGCGCCAGCAGCCAAGTGGTGAGCTCCGGGGAGCTGTTTTTT. Translating it yields CASSQVVSSGELFF.

The chain recombines TRBV11-2 with TRBJ1-2; D gene uncertain. The ends were cut back, 5 bases at V and 0 bases at J, with 10 bases in the middle. Germline values: CDR1 SGHAT, CDR2 FQNNGV. The CDR3 totals 14 residues. CDR3 in amino acids: CASSPGIANYGYTF. For the CDR3, the DNA is TGTGCCAGCAGCCCCGGGATAGCTAACTATGGCTACACCTTC.

V and J are TRBV7-9 and TRBJ2-7; 11 bases fit TRBD2. Germline V lookup: CDR1 SEHNR, CDR2 FQNEAQ (reference sequence). The CDR3 extends over 15 amino acids. Germline trimming cut 5 bases from V and 7 bases from J; bases unmatched to any gene: 10. The CDR3, as DNA: TGTGCCAGCAGCCTGGGACGTAGCGGGAGGGTGGAGCAGTACTTC. This gives the protein CASSLGRSGRVEQYF.

The V gene is TRBV29-1, the J gene TRBJ1-1; 10 bases agree with TRBD1. Per the germline V gene, CDR1 is SQVTM and CDR2 is ANQGSEA. The J segment lost 0 bases and the V segment lost 7 bases, leaving 11 bases of the junction unmatched. The CDR3 totals 16 residues. The CDR3 DNA is TGCAGCGGGGGGGGCCCGGGACAGGGGTTGAACACTGAAGCTTTCTTT. As protein: CSGGGPGQGLNTEAFF.

The J gene is TRBJ2-3, the V gene TRBV3-1 (or the pseudogene TRBV3-2); the match to TRBD1 covers 7 bases. The CDR3 loop spans 24 amino acids. The ends lost 0 bases at V and 0 bases at J; junction bases unmatched: 27. Germline V gene sequence: CDR1 LGHDT, CDR2 YNNKEL (reference sequence). The CDR3 nucleotides read TGTGCCAGCAGCCAAGACCGGGAACTTACGGGACAGCTGAACTACACAACTAGCACAGATACGCAGTATTTT. Its translation: CASSQDRELTGQLNYTTSTDTQYF.